What follows is one T cell receptor (beta chain) and its context. This receptor's antigen is unknown. No much larger clone exists at a distance of one base, and base qualities are not known. The sample originates from a study of blood T cell repertoires in COVID-19 (TCRdb year 2020). Study-wide context: Samples from collaborators originated in the United States, Italy and Spain and spanned both the acute and convalescent phases of COVID-19. Samples came from the ongoing ImmuneRACE study (first 160 participants) plus 1,254 subjects from 6 global collaborators. The repertoires were released in a freely available public database intended as a resource for research on the immune response to SARS-CoV-2. HLA class I and class II types, where available, came from metadata supplied by the sample provider rather than from assay-based typing. The material from the prospective study consisted of cDNA or gDNA derived from T cells, B-cell-depleted T cells, or PBMCs. Sample metadata almost always included a de-identified subject ID, COVID-19 status, age in years and sex. Subjects who had been exposed to COVID-19, were actively infected with it, or had recovered from it provided the deeply sampled blood TCRbeta repertoires that made up the dataset.

The immunoSEQ Assay, a bias-controlled multiplex PCR, was used to amplify TCRbeta CDR3 regions from genomic DNA. The source study handled its data this way. The number of nucleated cells in each sample was estimated by amplification of reference gene primers within the assay. To quantify the absolute abundance of each unique TCRbeta CDR3 rearrangement, sequence reads were collapsed and filtered. Productive Simpson clonality was computed per sample as the square root of Simpson's diversity index over productive rearrangements. TCRdb obtained this table from immuneACCESS and retained in-frame rearrangements with V and J assigned. These tables miss some clones; where compared with another copy, unresolved V genes account for less than half of the shortfall, and the remainder is unexplained. V, J and clone size derive from that table, while D and trimming were established from the DNA sequence. The sample table lists 250,000 or so clones, 80% to 85% of them with a count of one. The ten largest make up 1.5% of the sample.

A second Seattle source provided samples from volunteer blood donors who had recovered from COVID-19. Each collaborating institution followed its own protocols to collect whole blood in K2EDTA tubes. For TCRbeta analysis, collaborators shipped samples as frozen whole blood, isolated PBMCs, or DNA extracted from either of those sample types. The V end gives up 6 bases and the J end 0 bases, leaving 5 bases in the junction not matched to a gene. Per the germline V gene, SNHLY is the CDR1 and FYNNEI is the CDR2. Spanning cysteine to phenylalanine, the CDR3 consists of 15 amino acids. Only CDR3 DNA remains: 45 bases, in frame from the first base. Paper-wide results and their limitations: How much clinical and demographic metadata was included differed by source and by participant, and the metadata was provided uncurated.

This clonotype was obtained from a middle-aged woman who had recovered from COVID-19. Recombination linked TRBV2 to TRBJ2-5, and 9 junctional nucleotides match TRBD1. Sequencing input: peripheral blood. In nucleotides, the sequence is TGTGCCAGCAGGAACCGGGACAGGGACCAAGAGACCCAGTACTTC. This is translated as CASRNRDRDQETQYF.